Following are 32 T cell receptor beta chains from one sample sequenced in a study of T cells in Graves' hyperthyroidism and ophthalmopathy. RNA transcripts yielded amplified TCR beta CDR3 regions. In the first-round RT-PCR of the TCR CDR3, the HTBI primer set was used. Each CDR3 protein is one row after TCRdb ran MiXCR on the multiplex PCR reads. This sample has a few hundred thousand distinct CDR3 sequences, with roughly 15% found just once. Material for sequencing was blood. The origin of the receptors is a middle-aged woman with Graves' hyperthyroidism.

V usage is TRBV2 and J usage is TRBJ2-1; 9 bases are shared with TRBD1. V dropped 6 bases and J dropped 4; count of bases not matched to a gene: 10. The CDR3 is made up of 16 amino acids. CDR1 and CDR2 from the germline V gene are SNHLY and FYNNEI. The DNA for the CDR3 is TGTGCCAGCAGGGCTCCGGGACAGGGTACTTACAATGAGCAGTTCTTC. As protein: CASRAPGQGTYNEQFF.

The gene calls are TRBV7-3 and TRBJ1-2, with D unresolved. Deletions cut 5 bases from V and 8 bases from J, with 9 bases between. This CDR3 is built from 11 residues. From germline, CDR1 is SGHTA and CDR2 FQGTGA. The CDR3 sequence: CASSPQKGYTF. In DNA form, the CDR3 reads TGTGCCAGCAGCCCGCAGAAGGGCTACACCTTC. The whole variable domain, remainder taken from reference TRBV7-3 and TRBJ1-2, is GAGVSQTPSNKVTEKGKYVELRCDPISGHTALYWYRQSLGQGPEFLIYFQGTGAADDSGLPNDRFFAVRPEGSVSTLKIQRTERGDSAVYLCASSPQKGYTFGSGTRLTVV.

The chain employs TRBV19 and TRBJ2-7, with 8 bases aligning to TRBD2. The CDR3 loop spans 15 amino acids. The junction had 10 bases not matched to a gene; V was cut back by 2 bases and J by 7 bases. CDR1 and CDR2 (germline): LNHDA, SQIVND (reference sequence). The CDR3 reads CASSIPFASGPEQYF. CDR3 coding DNA: TGTGCCAGTAGTATACCCTTCGCTAGCGGGCCTGAGCAGTACTTC.

The gene calls are TRBV15 and TRBJ2-1, with D perhaps TRBD1 (5 bases). Germline lookup yields CDR1 LNHNV and CDR2 YYDKDF (reference sequence). This CDR3 region has 15 residues. Between the trimmed V and J ends, which lost 3 bases and 13 bases, there was a span of 22 bases. The CDR3 spells CATSRDTQDHSDQFF. CDR3 nucleotide sequence: TGTGCCACCAGCAGGGACACCCAGGACCACTCCGACCAGTTCTTC.

This clonotype was counted many times. The chain is built from TRBV12-3 or TRBV12-4 and TRBJ2-7; TRBD2 is a possible D gene (5 bases). The CDR3 contains 15 residues. V was shortened by 6 bases and J by 1 base, with 16 bases between the two germline ends. Written as DNA, the CDR3 is TGTGCCAGCAGACCTCGAGAGGGTTATTCCTACGAGCAGTACTTC. Residues: CASRPREGYSYEQYF.

As to this clonotype: A read error may explain this, as a much larger clone is one base away. The J gene is TRBJ2-7, the V gene TRBV13, with 11 positions matching TRBD1. The germline V gene encodes CDR1 PRHDT and CDR2 FYEKMQ (reference sequence). This CDR3 region has 15 residues. CDR3 bases: TGTGTCAGCAGCTCGGGGACAGGGGGTCCGGGCGAGCAGTACTTC. The encoded protein is CVSSSGTGGPGEQYF.

The table lists this clonotype with a few counts. The J gene is TRBJ2-7, the V gene TRBV19; TRBD1 matches at 7 bases. V gave up 1 base and J gave up 2 bases; unmatched junction bases: 5. Looked up from germline, CDR1 is LNHDA and CDR2 is SQIVND (reference sequence). This CDR3 has 15 residues. CDR3 DNA sequence: TGTGCCAGTAGTATAGTCCCACAGGGGACCTACGAGCAGTACTTC. Protein: CASSIVPQGTYEQYF. The full variable domain, with the rest looked up from reference TRBV19 and TRBJ2-7, is DGGITQSPKYLFRKEGQNVTLSCEQNLNHDAMYWYRQDPGQGLRLIYYSQIVNDFQKGDIAEGYSVSREKKESFPLTVTSAQKNPTAFYLCASSIVPQGTYEQYFGPGTRLTVT.

This clonotype was seen at least ten times. V and J are TRBV5-5 and TRBJ2-3; D uncertain. Germline CDR1 reads SGHKS; CDR2 reads YYEKEE (reference sequence). CDR3 size: 14 residues. The V end was cut by 4 bases, the J end by 2 bases, with 11 bases between. The CDR3 region is CASSADWPTDTQYF. CDR3 bases: TGTGCCAGCAGCGCTGACTGGCCCACAGATACGCAGTATTTT.

This chain uses TRBV14 with TRBJ1-2; D is uncertain. This CDR3 contains 16 residues. Trimming took off 3 bases at V and 4 bases at J, with 18 bases between the two ends. CDR1 and CDR2 from the germline V gene are SGHDN and FVKESK. CDR3 loop: CASSQGAWSSPYGYTF. The DNA for the CDR3 is TGTGCCAGCAGCCAGGGAGCATGGTCCAGCCCCTATGGCTACACCTTC.

The rearrangement uses TRBV2 and TRBJ2-5; D perhaps matches TRBD2 (6 bases). Trimming left V 7 bases short and J 0 bases short, with 12 bases between. Germline CDR1 and CDR2: SNHLY and FYNNEI. The CDR3 contains 14 residues. CDR3 coding DNA: TGTGCCAGCACAATCGGGGGAAACCAAGAGACCCAGTACTTC. Its translation: CASTIGGNQETQYF.

Of note for this clonotype: The junction does not match germline at one end; this may be a read error. The CDR3 spells CASGGQHNEKPFF. Here the CDR3 DNA reads TGTGCCAGCGGGGGACAGCATAATGAAAAACCGTTTTTT. The V gene is TRBV28, the J gene TRBJ1-4, with 7 bases lining up with TRBD1. The CDR3 spans 13 residues. Germline CDR1 and CDR2: MDHEN and SYDVKM.

Regarding this clonotype: A much larger clone sits a single nucleotide away, making a read error possible. In DNA form, the CDR3 reads TGTGCCAGCAGCCTCAGCGGGAGCATCGACAAGCAGTACTTC. Translation gives CASSLSGSIDKQYF. This rearrangement joins TRBV7-2 to TRBJ2-7; TRBD2 matches 8 bases. The CDR3 is 14 residues long. V was clipped by 5 bases and J by 8 bases; unmatched bases: 11. Germline V gene data show CDR1 as SGHTA and CDR2 as FQGNSA.

This clonotype was seen ten or more times. This chain's CDR3 is CASSQDRRAAFF. The DNA of the CDR3 is TGTGCCAGCAGCCAAGATAGACGGGCAGCTTTCTTT. This chain joins TRBV3-1 and TRBJ1-1; D is unresolved. The CDR3 extends over 12 amino acids. The V gene's germline CDR1 is LGHDT and CDR2 YNNKEL (reference sequence). V gave up 0 bases and J gave up 10 bases, with 9 bases separating them.

This clonotype was detected ten times or more. This chain joins TRBV2 and TRBJ2-1; 9 bases are a match to TRBD2. The CDR3 has 18 residues. The J segment lost 0 bases and the V segment lost 6 bases, leaving 12 bases of the junction unmatched. From germline, CDR1 is SNHLY and CDR2 FYNNEI. The CDR3 loop is CASRTIGLAGISYNEQFF. The DNA for the CDR3 is TGTGCCAGCAGAACCATCGGGCTAGCGGGAATCTCCTACAATGAGCAGTTCTTC.

This clonotype has a count of ten or more. The CDR3 DNA follows: TGTGCCAGCAGCTTACCGGGACCGAAAGAGACCCAGTACTTC. Protein product: CASSLPGPKETQYF. V is TRBV11-2 and J is TRBJ2-5; D is possibly TRBD1 or TRBD2 (5 bases each). CDR1 is SGHAT and CDR2 is FQNNGV in the germline V gene. This CDR3 has 14 residues. The ends were cut back, 2 bases at V and 3 bases at J, with 10 bases in the middle.

This clonotype was seen ten or more times. The V gene is TRBV27, the J gene TRBJ2-1, with TRBD1 as a possible D gene (5 bases). Germline lookup yields CDR1 MNHEY and CDR2 SMNVEV (reference sequence). The CDR3 contains 12 residues. Trimming pared 5 bases from V and 10 bases from J, leaving 12 bases between. The CDR3 bases are TGTGCCAGCAGTACCGGACATGCCGAGCAGTTCTTC. Its translation is CASSTGHAEQFF.

This clonotype occurred many times. In nucleotides, the CDR3 is TGTGCCAGCTCACCACGGCATCCAGCTAGCACAGATACGCAGTATTTT. Protein: CASSPRHPASTDTQYF. V usage is TRBV18 and J usage is TRBJ2-3; no definite D call. The ends were cut back, 1 base at V and 0 bases at J, with 11 bases in the middle. CDR1 is KGHSH and CDR2 is LQKENI in the germline V gene. The CDR3 is 16 residues long.

This clonotype came up a few times. V is TRBV4-2 and J is TRBJ2-5; D call uncertain. The CDR3 extends over 13 amino acids. Trimming removed 5 bases from V and 0 bases from J, with 7 bases in between. Germline CDR1 and CDR2: LGHNA and YNFKEQ. The CDR3 bases are TGTGCCAGCAGCAGATCCGACCAAGAGACCCAGTACTTC. It specifies CASSRSDQETQYF.

The J gene is TRBJ1-3, the V gene TRBV6-9; no definite D call. CDR3 length equals 13 residues. V gave up 4 bases and J gave up 4 bases, with 8 bases separating them. Looked up from germline, CDR1 is MNHGY and CDR2 is SVAAGI. In DNA form, the CDR3 reads TGTGCCAGCAGTTGGGAGACCGGAAACACCATATATTTT. Its protein product is CASSWETGNTIYF.

A few counts support this clonotype. It may be a read error: a sequence one base away is much more abundant. The chain is built from TRBV20-1 and TRBJ2-1; TRBD2 matches at 9 bases. The germline gives CDR1 DFQATT, CDR2 SNEGSKA (reference sequence). The CDR3 sequence is 19 residues long. V shed 3 bases, J shed 5 bases, and the junction held 20 bases outside the gene matches. CDR3 DNA: TGCAGTGCTAGTAAAGGTTCGCGGGCTAGCGGGACGTCCCACAATGAGCAGTTCTTC. This translates into CSASKGSRASGTSHNEQFF.

This clonotype was detected a few times. As DNA, the CDR3 is TGTGCCAGCACGCGAAACCATAATGAAAAACTGTTTTTT. This sequence encodes CASTRNHNEKLFF. The chain is built from TRBV28 and TRBJ1-4; D uncertain. Per germline, CDR1 MDHEN and CDR2 SYDVKM. V lost 7 bases to trimming and J lost 4 bases, with 10 bases between them. This CDR3 spans 13 amino acids.

There are a few counts of this clonotype. CDR3: CASSPTQDRAGNTIYF. In DNA, the CDR3 is TGTGCCAGCTCACCAACACAAGACAGGGCCGGAAACACCATATATTTT. This chain connects TRBV18 to TRBJ1-3; TRBD1 aligns across 7 bases. Germline V lookup: CDR1 KGHSH, CDR2 LQKENI. This CDR3 region has 16 residues. Trimming at V came to 2 bases and at J to 4 bases, leaving 8 bases not matched to a gene.

This clonotype has a handful of counts. The chain employs TRBV20-1 and TRBJ1-2, with 9 bases matching TRBD1. Germline V lookup: CDR1 DFQATT, CDR2 SNEGSKA (reference sequence). Germline trimming cut 0 bases from V and 4 bases from J; bases unmatched to any gene: 3. The CDR3 loop spans 14 amino acids. CDR3 sequence reads: CSARETGGGYGYTF. The CDR3, as DNA: TGCAGTGCTAGAGAGACAGGGGGTGGCTATGGCTACACCTTC.

This clonotype was picked up many times. This chain links TRBV12-3 or TRBV12-4 with TRBJ1-1; D gene unclear. The CDR3 has 11 amino acids. V lost 7 bases, J lost 8 bases, and 11 bases lay in between. The CDR3 spells CASTTELEAFF. In nucleotides, the CDR3 is TGTGCCAGCACGACGGAGTTAGAAGCTTTCTTT.

This clonotype was seen repeatedly, ten times or more. The rearrangement uses TRBV28 and TRBJ1-1, with D perhaps TRBD1 (5 bases). Looked up from germline, CDR1 is MDHEN and CDR2 is SYDVKM. Trimming cost V 10 bases and J 5 bases, with 20 bases left between them. The CDR3 covers 14 residues. The CDR3 here is CATKRGGEETEAFF. CDR3 DNA: TGTGCCACCAAACGCGGGGGGGAGGAAACTGAAGCTTTCTTT. Drawing the rest from reference TRBV28 and TRBJ1-1, the complete variable domain is DVKVTQSSRYLVKRTGEKVFLECVQDMDHENMFWYRQDPGLGLRLIYFSYDVKMKEKGDIPEGYSVSREKKERFSLILESASTNQTSMYLCATKRGGEETEAFFGQGTRLTVV.

This clonotype was counted between two and nine times. This chain connects TRBV5-6 to TRBJ2-7; TRBD2 is a possible D gene (5 bases). The CDR3 spans 16 residues. Germline V gene lookup returns CDR1 SGHDT and CDR2 YYEEEE. V lost 2 bases, J lost 0 bases, and 15 bases lay in between. CDR3: CASSFRASGFSYEQYF. The CDR3 region has the DNA TGTGCCAGCAGCTTTCGGGCCAGCGGTTTCTCCTACGAGCAGTACTTC. Full variable domain (outside the CDR3, taken from reference TRBV5-6 and TRBJ2-7): DAGVTQSPTHLIKTRGQQVTLRCSPKSGHDTVSWYQQALGQGPQFIFQYYEEEERQRGNFPDRFSGHQFPNYSSELNVNALLLGDSALYLCASSFRASGFSYEQYFGPGTRLTVT.

This clonotype appeared a few times. J is TRBJ2-3 and V is TRBV9, with D perhaps matching TRBD1 (6 bases). CDR1 is SGDLS, CDR2 YYNGEE, per germline. CDR3 length: 14 amino acids. V was shortened by 0 bases and J by 1 base, with 6 bases between the two germline ends. The CDR3 DNA reads TGTGCCAGCAGCGTAGGACAGGGCACAGATACGCAGTATTTT. This sequence encodes CASSVGQGTDTQYF.

There are many counts of this clonotype. The V gene is TRBV5-4, the J gene TRBJ1-2; tentatively, D is TRBD1 (5 bases). The CDR3 contains 14 residues. Germline assignment: CDR1 SGHNT and CDR2 YYREEE (reference sequence). Between the trimmed V and J ends, which lost 4 bases and 1 base, there was a span of 11 bases. CDR3 coding DNA: TGTGCCAGCAGCGTTCAGGGACTTAACTATGGCTACACCTTC. Translating gives CASSVQGLNYGYTF.

This clonotype occurred many times. The chain uses TRBV11-2 and TRBJ2-5; the D gene is possibly TRBD1 (6 bases). Trimming removed 1 base at V and 5 bases at J, with 14 bases between. CDR3 length equals 15 residues. Germline CDR1 is SGHAT and CDR2 is FQNNGV. CDR3 residues: CASSLVQGRFETQYF. CDR3 DNA: TGTGCCAGCAGCTTAGTTCAGGGGCGCTTCGAGACCCAGTACTTC.

This chain links TRBV15 with TRBJ2-6, with D possibly matching TRBD1 (6 bases). The V end lost 1 base, the J end lost 0 bases, and 10 bases lay between the germline ends. The CDR3 spans 17 residues. Germline V gene lookup returns CDR1 LNHNV and CDR2 YYDKDF (reference sequence). The chain's CDR3 is CATSRARGSSGANVLTF. In DNA, the CDR3 is TGTGCCACCAGCAGAGCCAGGGGAAGCTCTGGGGCCAACGTCCTGACTTTC.

This sequence joins TRBV20-1 and TRBJ1-6; the D is unclear. From germline, CDR1 is DFQATT and CDR2 SNEGSKA (reference sequence). Trimming took off 0 bases at V and 9 bases at J, with 9 bases between the two ends. The length of the CDR3 is 13 residues. Written as DNA, the CDR3 is TGCAGTGCTAGAGACAGTAGTATTTCACCCCTCCACTTT. This sequence encodes CSARDSSISPLHF.

This clonotype has ten or more counts. V usage is TRBV19 and J usage is TRBJ1-1, with 7 bases that match TRBD1. Germline loops: CDR1 LNHDA, CDR2 SQIVND (reference sequence). With V trimmed by 7 bases and J by 0 bases, 11 bases remained unmatched. The length of the CDR3 is 16 residues. The CDR3 region has the DNA TGTGCCAGTATAAGAGGGACAGCAGACATGAACACTGAAGCTTTCTTT. Its translation: CASIRGTADMNTEAFF.